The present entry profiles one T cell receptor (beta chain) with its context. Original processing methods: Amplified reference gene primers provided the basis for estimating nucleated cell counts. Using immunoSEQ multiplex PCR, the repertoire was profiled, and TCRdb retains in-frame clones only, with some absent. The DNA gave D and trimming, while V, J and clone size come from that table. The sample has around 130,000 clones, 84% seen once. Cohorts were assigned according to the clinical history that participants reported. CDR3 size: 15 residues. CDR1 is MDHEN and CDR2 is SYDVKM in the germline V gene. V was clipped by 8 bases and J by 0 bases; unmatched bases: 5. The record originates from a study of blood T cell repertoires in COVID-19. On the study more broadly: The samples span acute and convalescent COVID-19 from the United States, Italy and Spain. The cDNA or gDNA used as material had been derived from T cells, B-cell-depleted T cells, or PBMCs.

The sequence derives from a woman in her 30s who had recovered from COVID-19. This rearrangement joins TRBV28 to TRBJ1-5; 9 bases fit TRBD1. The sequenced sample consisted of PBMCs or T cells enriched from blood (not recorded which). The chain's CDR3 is CASRPTGGSNQPQHF. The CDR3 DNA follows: TGTGCCAGCCGGCCGACAGGGGGTAGCAATCAGCCCCAGCATTTT.